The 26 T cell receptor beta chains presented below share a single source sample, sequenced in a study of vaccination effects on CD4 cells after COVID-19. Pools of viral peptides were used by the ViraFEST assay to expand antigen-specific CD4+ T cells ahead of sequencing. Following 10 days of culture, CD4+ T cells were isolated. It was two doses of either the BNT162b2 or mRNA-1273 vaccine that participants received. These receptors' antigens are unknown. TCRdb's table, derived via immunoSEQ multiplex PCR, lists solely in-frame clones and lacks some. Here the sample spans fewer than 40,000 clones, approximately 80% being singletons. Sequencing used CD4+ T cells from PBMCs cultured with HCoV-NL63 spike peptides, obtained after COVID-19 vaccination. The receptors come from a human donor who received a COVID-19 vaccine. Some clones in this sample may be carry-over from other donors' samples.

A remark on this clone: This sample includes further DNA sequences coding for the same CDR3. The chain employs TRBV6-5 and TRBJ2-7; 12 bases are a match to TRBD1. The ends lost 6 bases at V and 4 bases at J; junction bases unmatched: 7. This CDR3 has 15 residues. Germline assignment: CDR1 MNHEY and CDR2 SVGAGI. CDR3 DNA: TGTGCCAGCAGGGATGGGACAGGGGGCCGGTACGAGCAGTACGTC. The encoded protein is CASRDGTGGRYEQYV.

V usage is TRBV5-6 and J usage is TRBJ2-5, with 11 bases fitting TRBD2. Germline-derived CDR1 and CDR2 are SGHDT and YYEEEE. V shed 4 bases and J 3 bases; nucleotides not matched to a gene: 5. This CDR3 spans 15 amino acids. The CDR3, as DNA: TGTGCCAGCAGCCCACTAGCGGGGGACAAAGAGACCCAGTACTTC. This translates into CASSPLAGDKETQYF.

CDR3 region: CASSLGAGGYYEQYV. The CDR3 region has the DNA TGTGCCAGCAGCTTAGGAGCGGGGGGATACTACGAGCAGTACGTC. V usage is TRBV5-4 and J usage is TRBJ2-7; 9 positions match TRBD2. The germline V gene has CDR1 SGHNT and CDR2 YYREEE (reference sequence). V gave up 2 bases and J gave up 3 bases; unmatched junction bases: 6. The CDR3 is 15 residues long.

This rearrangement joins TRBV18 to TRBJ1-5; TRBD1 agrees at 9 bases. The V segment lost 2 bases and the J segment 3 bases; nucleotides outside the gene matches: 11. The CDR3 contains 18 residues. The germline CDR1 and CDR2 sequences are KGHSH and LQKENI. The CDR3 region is CASSPRGGGQGNNQPQHF. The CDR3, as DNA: TGTGCCAGCTCACCAAGGGGTGGCGGACAGGGGAACAATCAGCCCCAGCATTTT.

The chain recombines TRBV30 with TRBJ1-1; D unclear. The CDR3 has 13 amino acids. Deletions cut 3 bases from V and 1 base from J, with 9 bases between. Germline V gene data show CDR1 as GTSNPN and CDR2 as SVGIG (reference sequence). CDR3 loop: CAWRTVENTEAFF. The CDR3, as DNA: TGTGCCTGGAGGACGGTGGAGAACACTGAAGCTTTCTTT.

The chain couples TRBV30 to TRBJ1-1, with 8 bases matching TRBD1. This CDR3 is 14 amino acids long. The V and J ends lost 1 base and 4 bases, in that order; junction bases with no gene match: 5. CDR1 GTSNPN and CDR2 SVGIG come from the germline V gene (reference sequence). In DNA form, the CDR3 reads TGTGCCTGGAGTGGTGACAGGGGAGTCACTGAAGCTTTCTTT. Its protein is CAWSGDRGVTEAFF.

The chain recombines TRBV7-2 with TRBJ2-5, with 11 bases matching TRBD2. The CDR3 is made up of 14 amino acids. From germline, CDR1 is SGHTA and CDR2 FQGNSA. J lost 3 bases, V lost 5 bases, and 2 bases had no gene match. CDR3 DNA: TGTGCCAGCAGCCTGACTAGCGGGGAAGAGACCCAGTACTTC. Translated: CASSLTSGEETQYF.

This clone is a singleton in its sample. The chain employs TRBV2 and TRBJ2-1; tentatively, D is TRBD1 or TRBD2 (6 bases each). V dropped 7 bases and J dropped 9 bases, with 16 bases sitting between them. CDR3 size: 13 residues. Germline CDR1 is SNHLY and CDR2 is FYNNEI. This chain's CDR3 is CASNQRGVGEQFF. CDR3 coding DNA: TGTGCCAGCAACCAAAGGGGGGTGGGTGAGCAGTTCTTC. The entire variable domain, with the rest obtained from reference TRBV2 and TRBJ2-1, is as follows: EPEVTQTPSHQVTQMGQEVILRCVPISNHLYFYWYRQILGQKVEFLVSFYNNEISEKSEIFDDQFSVERPDGSNFTLKIRSTKLEDSAMYFCASNQRGVGEQFFGPGTRLTVL.

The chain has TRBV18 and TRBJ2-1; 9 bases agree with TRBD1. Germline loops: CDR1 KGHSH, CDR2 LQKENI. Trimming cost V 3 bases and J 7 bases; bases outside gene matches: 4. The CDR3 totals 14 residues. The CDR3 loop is CASSPRQGVNEQFF. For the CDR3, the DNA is TGTGCCAGCTCACCTCGACAGGGGGTGAATGAGCAGTTCTTC.

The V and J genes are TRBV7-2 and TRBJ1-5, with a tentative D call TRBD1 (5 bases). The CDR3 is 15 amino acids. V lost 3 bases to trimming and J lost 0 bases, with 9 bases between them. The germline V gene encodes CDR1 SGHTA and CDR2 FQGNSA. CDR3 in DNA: TGTGCCAGCAGCTTGGGACGGCTTAGCAATCAGCCCCAGCATTTT. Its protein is CASSLGRLSNQPQHF. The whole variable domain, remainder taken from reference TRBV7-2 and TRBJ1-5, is GAGVSQSPSNKVTEKGKDVELRCDPISGHTALYWYRQSLGQGLEFLIYFQGNSAPDKSGLPSDRFSAERTGGSVSTLTIQRTQQEDSAVYLCASSLGRLSNQPQHFGDGTRLSIL.

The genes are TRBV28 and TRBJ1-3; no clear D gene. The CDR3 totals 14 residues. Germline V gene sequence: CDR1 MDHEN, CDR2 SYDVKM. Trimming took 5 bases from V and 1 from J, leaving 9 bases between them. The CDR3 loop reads CASSPLRSGNTIYF. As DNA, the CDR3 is TGTGCCAGCAGTCCCCTGAGATCTGGAAACACCATATATTTT.

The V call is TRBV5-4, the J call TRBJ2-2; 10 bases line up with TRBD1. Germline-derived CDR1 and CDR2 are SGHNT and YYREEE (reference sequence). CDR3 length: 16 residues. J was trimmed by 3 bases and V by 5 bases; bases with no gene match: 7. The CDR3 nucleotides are TGTGCCAGCAGGACAGGGGGCGACTCCTACACCGGGGAGCTGTTTTTT. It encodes CASRTGGDSYTGELFF.

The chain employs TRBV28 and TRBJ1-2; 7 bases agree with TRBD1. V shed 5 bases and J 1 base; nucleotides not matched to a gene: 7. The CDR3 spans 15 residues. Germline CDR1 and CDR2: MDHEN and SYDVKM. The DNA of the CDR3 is TGTGCCAGCAGTCGTTGGACAGGACTTAACTATGGCTACACCTTC. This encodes CASSRWTGLNYGYTF.

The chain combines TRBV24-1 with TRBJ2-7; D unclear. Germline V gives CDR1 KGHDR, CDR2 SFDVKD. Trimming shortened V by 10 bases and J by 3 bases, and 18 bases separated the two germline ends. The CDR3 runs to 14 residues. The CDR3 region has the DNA TGTGCCACTCCGTTGAGATTTAAAGGCTACGAGCAGTACGTC. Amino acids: CATPLRFKGYEQYV.

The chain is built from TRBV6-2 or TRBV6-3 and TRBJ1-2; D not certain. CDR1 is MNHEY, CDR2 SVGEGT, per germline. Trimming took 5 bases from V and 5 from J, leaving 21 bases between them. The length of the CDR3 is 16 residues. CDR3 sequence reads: CASSAESITGRYGYTF. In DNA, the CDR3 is TGTGCCAGCAGTGCCGAATCCATCACTGGACGGTATGGCTACACCTTC.

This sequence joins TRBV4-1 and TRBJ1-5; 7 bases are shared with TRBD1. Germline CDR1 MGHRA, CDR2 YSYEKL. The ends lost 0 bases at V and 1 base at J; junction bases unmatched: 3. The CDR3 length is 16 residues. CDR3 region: CASSQEGRGSNQPQHF. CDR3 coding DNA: TGCGCCAGCAGCCAAGAGGGCAGGGGGAGCAATCAGCCCCAGCATTTT.

CDR3 sequence reads: CASSRNPGQGTDTQYF. The CDR3 region has the DNA TGCGCCAGCAGCAGGAACCCGGGACAGGGCACAGATACGCAGTATTTT. J is TRBJ2-3 and V is TRBV5-1, with 8 bases that match TRBD1. The CDR3 covers 16 residues. CDR1 and CDR2 (germline): SGHRS, YFSETQ. V was clipped by 4 bases and J by 1 base; unmatched bases: 8. The complete variable domain, with remaining parts taken from reference TRBV5-1 and TRBJ2-3, reads KAGVTQTPRYLIKTRGQQVTLSCSPISGHRSVSWYQQTPGQGLQFLFEYFSETQRNKGNFPGRFSGRQFSNSRSEMNVSTLELGDSALYLCASSRNPGQGTDTQYFGPGTRLTVL.

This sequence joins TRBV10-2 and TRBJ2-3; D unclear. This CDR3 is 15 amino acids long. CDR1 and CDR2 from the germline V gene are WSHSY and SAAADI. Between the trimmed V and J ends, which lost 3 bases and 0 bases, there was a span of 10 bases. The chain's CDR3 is CASSDNHPSTDTQYF. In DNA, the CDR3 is TGCGCCAGCAGTGACAACCACCCTAGCACAGATACGCAGTATTTT.

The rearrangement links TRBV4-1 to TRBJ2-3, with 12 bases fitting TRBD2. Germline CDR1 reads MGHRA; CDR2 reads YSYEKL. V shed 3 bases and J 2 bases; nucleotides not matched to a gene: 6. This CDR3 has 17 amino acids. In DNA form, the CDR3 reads TGCGCCAGCAGCCAGAGACTAGCGGGGGAGCACACAGATACGCAGTATTTT. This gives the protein CASSQRLAGEHTDTQYF.

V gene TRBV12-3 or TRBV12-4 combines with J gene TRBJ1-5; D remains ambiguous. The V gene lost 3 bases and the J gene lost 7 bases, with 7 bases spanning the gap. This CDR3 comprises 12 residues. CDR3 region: CASSFSEQPQHF. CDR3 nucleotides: TGTGCCAGCAGTTTCAGCGAGCAGCCCCAGCATTTT.

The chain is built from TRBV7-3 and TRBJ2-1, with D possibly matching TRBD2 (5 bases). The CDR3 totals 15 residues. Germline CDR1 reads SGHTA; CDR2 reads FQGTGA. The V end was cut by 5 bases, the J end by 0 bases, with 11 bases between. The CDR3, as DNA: TGTGCCAGCAGCCCGGACTTAGCCTCCTACAATGAGCAGTTCTTC. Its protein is CASSPDLASYNEQFF.

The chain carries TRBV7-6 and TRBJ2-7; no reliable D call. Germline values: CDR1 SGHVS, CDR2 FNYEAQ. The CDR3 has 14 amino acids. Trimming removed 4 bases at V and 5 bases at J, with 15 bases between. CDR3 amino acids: CASSSTLVTDEQYV. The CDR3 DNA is TGTGCCAGCAGCTCCACCTTAGTTACGGACGAGCAGTACGTC.

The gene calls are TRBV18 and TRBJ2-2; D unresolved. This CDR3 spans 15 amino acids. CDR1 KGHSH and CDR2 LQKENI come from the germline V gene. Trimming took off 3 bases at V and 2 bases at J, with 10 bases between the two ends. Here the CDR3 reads CASSPSQINTGELFF. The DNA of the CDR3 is TGTGCCAGCTCACCGTCCCAGATAAACACCGGGGAGCTGTTTTTT.

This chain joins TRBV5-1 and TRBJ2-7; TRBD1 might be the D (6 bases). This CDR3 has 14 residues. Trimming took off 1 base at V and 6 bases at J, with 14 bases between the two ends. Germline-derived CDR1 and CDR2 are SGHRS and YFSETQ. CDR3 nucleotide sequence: TGCGCCAGCAGCTTGACCTCAGGGGCCGGCGAGCAGTACGTC. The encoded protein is CASSLTSGAGEQYV.

CDR3 region: CASSIKQIGSGELFF. The CDR3 nucleotides read TGTGCCAGTAGTATTAAACAGATTGGAAGCGGGGAGCTGTTTTTT. This chain connects TRBV19 to TRBJ2-2; D uncertain. Per germline, CDR1 LNHDA and CDR2 SQIVND (reference sequence). The CDR3 length is 15 residues. Deletions cut 3 bases from V and 7 bases from J, with 15 bases between.

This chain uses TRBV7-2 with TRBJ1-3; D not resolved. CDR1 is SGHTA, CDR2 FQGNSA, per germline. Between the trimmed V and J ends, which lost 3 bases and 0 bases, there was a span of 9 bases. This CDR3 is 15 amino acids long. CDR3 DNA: TGTGCCAGCAGCTTCAACGTAGGCTCTGGAAACACCATATATTTT. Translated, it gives CASSFNVGSGNTIYF.